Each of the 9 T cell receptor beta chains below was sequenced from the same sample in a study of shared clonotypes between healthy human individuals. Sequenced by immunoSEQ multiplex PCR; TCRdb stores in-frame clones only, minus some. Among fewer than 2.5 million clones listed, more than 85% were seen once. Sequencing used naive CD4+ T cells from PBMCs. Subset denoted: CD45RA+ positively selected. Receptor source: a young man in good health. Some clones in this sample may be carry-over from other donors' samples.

The DNA of the CDR3 is TGTGCCAGCATCGCTCCGGCGGAGACTGAAGCTTTCTTT. Protein: CASIAPAETEAFF. The chain combines TRBV2 with TRBJ1-1; the D is unclear. The CDR3 length is 13 residues. V lost 7 bases and J lost 5, with 14 bases in between. CDR1 and CDR2 from the germline V gene are SNHLY and FYNNEI.

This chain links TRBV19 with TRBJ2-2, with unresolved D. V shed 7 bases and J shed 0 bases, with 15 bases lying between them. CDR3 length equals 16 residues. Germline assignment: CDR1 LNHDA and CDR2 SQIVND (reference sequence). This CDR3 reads CASTGRTEPNTGELFF. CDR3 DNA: TGTGCCAGTACCGGAAGGACGGAACCGAACACCGGGGAGCTGTTTTTT.

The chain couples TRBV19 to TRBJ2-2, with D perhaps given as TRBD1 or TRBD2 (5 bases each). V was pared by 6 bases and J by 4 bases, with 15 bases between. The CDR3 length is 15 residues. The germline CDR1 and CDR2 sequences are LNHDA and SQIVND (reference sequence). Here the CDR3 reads CASSPLSGGTGELFF. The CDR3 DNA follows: TGTGCCAGTAGCCCCCTGAGTGGGGGCACCGGGGAGCTGTTTTTT.

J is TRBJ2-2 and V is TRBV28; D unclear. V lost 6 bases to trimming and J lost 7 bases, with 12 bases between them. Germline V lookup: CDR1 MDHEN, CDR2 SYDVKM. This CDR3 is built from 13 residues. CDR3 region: CASRGRWNGELFF. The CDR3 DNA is TGTGCCAGCAGGGGTAGGTGGAACGGGGAGCTGTTTTTT.

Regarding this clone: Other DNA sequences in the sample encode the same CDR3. In DNA, the CDR3 is TGTGCCAGCAGCTTAGTCCGTACCTCTGGGGCCAACGTCCTGACTTTC. It is translated as CASSLVRTSGANVLTF. The chain combines TRBV7-2 with TRBJ2-6; D gene unclear. The CDR3 contains 16 residues. Germline V gene data show CDR1 as SGHTA and CDR2 as FQGNSA. Trimming stripped 1 base from V and 0 bases from J, with 7 bases between.

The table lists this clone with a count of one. CDR3 protein: CASSQQLAATYNEQFF. The CDR3 DNA follows: TGTGCCAGCAGCCAACAGTTAGCGGCCACTTACAATGAGCAGTTCTTC. The chain is built from TRBV4-2 and TRBJ2-1, with D possibly being TRBD2 (6 bases). Germline V gene sequence: CDR1 LGHNA, CDR2 YNFKEQ. The CDR3 length is 16 residues. V was cut by 2 bases and J by 4 bases, with 15 bases left in between.

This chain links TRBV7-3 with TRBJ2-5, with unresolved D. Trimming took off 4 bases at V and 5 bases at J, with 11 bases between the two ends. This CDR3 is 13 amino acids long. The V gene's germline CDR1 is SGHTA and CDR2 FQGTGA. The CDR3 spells CASSSWDSETQYF. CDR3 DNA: TGTGCCAGCAGCTCTTGGGATTCGGAGACCCAGTACTTC.

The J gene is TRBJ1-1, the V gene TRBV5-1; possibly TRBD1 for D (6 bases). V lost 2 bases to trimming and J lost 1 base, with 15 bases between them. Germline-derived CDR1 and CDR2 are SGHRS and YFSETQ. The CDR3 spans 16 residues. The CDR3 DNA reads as TGCGCCAGCAGCTTATCGGGTGGACAGCAGAACACTGAAGCTTTCTTT. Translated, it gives CASSLSGGQQNTEAFF.

The CDR3 DNA reads as TGTGCCAGCAGTACTTCTGGAAACACCATATATTTT. Amino acid sequence: CASSTSGNTIYF. The rearrangement links TRBV2 to TRBJ1-3; D call uncertain. The CDR3 runs to 12 residues. CDR1 is SNHLY and CDR2 is FYNNEI in the germline V gene. Deletions cut 5 bases from V and 1 base from J, with 3 bases between.